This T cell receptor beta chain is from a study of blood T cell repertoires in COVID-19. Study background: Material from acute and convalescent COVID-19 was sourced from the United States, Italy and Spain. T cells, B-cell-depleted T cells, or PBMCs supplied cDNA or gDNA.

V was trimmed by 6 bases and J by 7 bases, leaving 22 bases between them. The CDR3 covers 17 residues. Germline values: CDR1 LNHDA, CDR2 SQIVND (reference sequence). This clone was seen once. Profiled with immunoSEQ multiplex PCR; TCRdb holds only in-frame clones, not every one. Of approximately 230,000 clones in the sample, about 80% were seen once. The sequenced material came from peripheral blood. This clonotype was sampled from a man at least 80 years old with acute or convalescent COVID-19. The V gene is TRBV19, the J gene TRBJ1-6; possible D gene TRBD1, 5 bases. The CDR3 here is CASSSWGDLRENSPLHF. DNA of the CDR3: TGTGCCAGTAGCTCCTGGGGGGACTTACGGGAAAATTCACCCCTCCACTTT.